This T cell receptor (beta chain) was captured by sequencing in a study of blood T cell repertoires in COVID-19. Study overall: The United States, Italy and Spain provided the acute and convalescent COVID-19 samples. The cDNA or gDNA used as material had been derived from T cells, B-cell-depleted T cells, or PBMCs.

Original analysis: It was from reference gene primer amplification that nucleated cell counts were estimated. Data came from immunoSEQ multiplex PCR; TCRdb stores just in-frame clones and leaves some out. V and J calls and clone size are copied from that table; D and trimming were computed from the DNA. The sample yields approximately 130,000 clones, under 85% seen once. Cohort placement rested on clinical history that participants reported themselves. The CDR3 sequence is 19 residues long. Germline V gene data show CDR1 as SGHRS and CDR2 as YFSETQ. Trimming removed 0 bases at V and 1 base at J, with 21 bases between.

The chain couples TRBV5-1 to TRBJ2-3, with a tentative D call TRBD2 (6 bases). The sequence came from a man aged 25 to 40 who had recovered from COVID-19. The sample taken for sequencing was PBMCs or T cells enriched from blood (not recorded which). For the CDR3, the DNA is TGCGCCAGCAGCTTGGGAGGCCAGGCGGCGGGAATCCGCACAGATACGCAGTATTTT. It yields the protein CASSLGGQAAGIRTDTQYF.